The 5 T cell receptor beta chains below were found in one sample sequenced in a study of CD8+ T cells in alopecia areata. Following extraction, RNA underwent reverse transcription to cDNA, which served as the sequencing template. Data came from immunoSEQ multiplex PCR; TCRdb stores just in-frame clones and leaves some out. The sample includes 200,000 or so clones, about 53% seen only once; the top ten take roughly 0.47%. Sample: CD4+ T cells sorted from blood, taken at week 0. The source of these receptors is a human donor with alopecia areata.

This clone was found a few times. Other nucleotide sequences from this sample produce the same CDR3. The rearrangement joins TRBV6-5 to TRBJ2-7; no clear D. The germline CDR1 and CDR2 sequences are MNHEY and SVGAGI. With 8 bases removed from V and 2 bases from J, the gap between germline ends came to 7 bases. The CDR3 is made up of 11 amino acids. The CDR3 region is CASRQAYEQYF. The CDR3 DNA reads TGTGCCAGCCGTCAAGCCTACGAGCAGTACTTC.

Concerning this clone: The same CDR3 also results from other DNA sequences found in this sample. The V and J genes are TRBV5-1 and TRBJ2-7; 10 nucleotides align to TRBD1. Per germline, CDR1 SGHRS and CDR2 YFSETQ. J was trimmed by 3 bases and V by 3 bases; bases with no gene match: 0. The CDR3 totals 13 residues. For the CDR3, the DNA is TGCGCCAGCAGCTGGGACAGGGGCTACGAGCAGTACTTC. Protein: CASSWDRGYEQYF.

The chain has TRBV13 and TRBJ1-4; no clear D gene. The CDR3 consists of 13 residues. V was shortened by 3 bases and J by 2 bases, with 4 bases between the two germline ends. CDR1 and CDR2 from the germline V gene are PRHDT and FYEKMQ (reference sequence). Here the CDR3 DNA reads TGTGCCAGCAGCTTCGGGACTAATGAAAAACTGTTTTTT. Translated: CASSFGTNEKLFF.

This clone appeared a few times. The CDR3 DNA reads TGTGCCAGCAGTTTTCAGTACAATCAGCCCCAGCATTTT. Translation: CASSFQYNQPQHF. This sequence joins TRBV27 and TRBJ1-5; D gene uncertain. The ends were cut back, 3 bases at V and 3 bases at J, with 6 bases in the middle. Germline loops: CDR1 MNHEY, CDR2 SMNVEV (reference sequence). CDR3 size: 13 residues.

This clone has just a few counts. This chain uses TRBV30 with TRBJ2-3; D is undetermined. Per germline, CDR1 GTSNPN and CDR2 SVGIG (reference sequence). The V end lost 4 bases, the J end lost 4 bases, and 12 bases lay between the germline ends. CDR3 size: 13 residues. The CDR3 here is CAWTRKGPDTQYF. The CDR3 DNA is TGTGCCTGGACCAGGAAAGGGCCAGATACGCAGTATTTT.